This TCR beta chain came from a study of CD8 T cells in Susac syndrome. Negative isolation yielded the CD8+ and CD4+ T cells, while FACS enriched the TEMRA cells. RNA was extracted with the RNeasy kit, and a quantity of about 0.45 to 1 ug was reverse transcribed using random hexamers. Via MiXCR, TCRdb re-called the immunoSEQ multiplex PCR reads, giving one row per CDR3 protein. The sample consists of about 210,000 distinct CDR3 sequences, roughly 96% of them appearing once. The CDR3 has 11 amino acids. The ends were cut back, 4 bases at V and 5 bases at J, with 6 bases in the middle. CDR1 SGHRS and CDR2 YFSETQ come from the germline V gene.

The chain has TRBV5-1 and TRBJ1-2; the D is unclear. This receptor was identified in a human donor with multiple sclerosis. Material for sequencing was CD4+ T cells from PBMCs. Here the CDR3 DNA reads TGCGCCAGCAGCGAGGAATATGGCTACACCTTC. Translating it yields CASSEEYGYTF.